This T cell receptor beta chain was profiled in a study of blood T cells in healthy people across ages. General study findings and limits: The fall in TCR beta diversity per million T cells was roughly linear with age.

A remark on this clonotype: Its antigen is not known.

The authors ran a second PCR of about 7 to 12 cycles using a sample-barcoded 5' primer and a J-beta primer mix. Each of the cDNA molecules was tagged by a template-switch adaptor with 12 random nucleotides. Using its own MiXCR run on the 5' RACE reads, TCRdb lists one record per CDR3 protein. The repertoire holds hundreds of thousands of distinct CDR3 sequences, with 45% to 70% as singletons. Investigators took approximately 9.4 milliliters of peripheral blood from every donor. This clonotype originated in a man aged 35 to 55 in good health. The specimen was blood.

CDR3 region: CASKPRTGSSYNEQFF. The DNA of the CDR3 is TGTGCCAGCAAACCGCGGACAGGTAGCTCCTACAATGAGCAGTTCTTC. The V gene is TRBV6-2 or TRBV6-3, the J gene TRBJ2-1, with TRBD1 identical over 7 bases. Trimming removed 7 bases from V and 0 bases from J; junction bases left unmatched: 9. The CDR3 has 16 amino acids. Germline CDR1 reads MNHEY; CDR2 reads SVGEGT.